The following is a TCR beta chain sequence with its context. The data originate from a study of blood T cell repertoires in COVID-19. Study background: Both acute and convalescent COVID-19 samples were obtained from the United States, Italy and Spain. PBMCs, B-cell-depleted T cells, or T cells were the source of the cDNA or gDNA that made up the material.

In the study's own analysis: The authors estimated nucleated cell counts from reference gene primer amplification. Generated by immunoSEQ multiplex PCR, the TCRdb table keeps only in-frame clones and is missing some. V, J and clone size were drawn from that table, and D and trimming were deduced from the DNA. The sample lists 650,000 to 800,000 clones; approximately 90% were seen once. This CDR3 spans 17 amino acids. V lost 1 base to trimming and J lost 4 bases; unmatched junction nucleotides: 8. Germline CDR1 is LNHNV and CDR2 is YYDKDF (reference sequence). The chain is built from TRBV15 and TRBJ1-5, with 9 bases fitting TRBD1. The sequenced material came from peripheral blood. The receptor comes from a woman between 18 and 29 years old with acute or convalescent COVID-19. In DNA form, the CDR3 reads TGTGCCACCAGCAGAGTTAGGGGGACAGGGCTGAATCAGCCCCAGCATTTT. This codes for CATSRVRGTGLNQPQHF.